This T cell receptor (beta chain) originates from a study of cytomegalovirus exposure and HLA in healthy donors. Study-level background: The platform used for the roughly 130 validation repertoires matched that of the roughly 670 first-cohort repertoires, a later analysis reported. Overall study results and limits: Reports described diagnosis of cytomegalovirus status by the classifier as highly specific and sensitive. Most observed TCR sequences were rare, whereas some public TCRs were detected in many donors.

This clone came up once. Its antigen is unidentified. The study drew the donors from its roughly 120-subject validation cohort, separate from the roughly 670-subject first cohort. Method: immunoSEQ multiplex PCR; TCRdb's copy keeps in-frame clones and lacks some. The top ten hold about 2.1% of the sample, which has 120,000 or so clones, 85% to 90% seen once. The sequence came from a woman aged 18 to 35 in good health and CMV-seronegative. Sequenced: PBMCs.

DNA of the CDR3: TGTGCCAGCAGTGTATCTAGCCCTAGGGGGGGTGAGCAGTTCTTC. As protein: CASSVSSPRGGEQFF. The rearrangement joins TRBV6-1 to TRBJ2-1, with a weak D call TRBD2 (7 bases). CDR3 length equals 15 residues. Looked up from germline, CDR1 is MNHNS and CDR2 is SASEGT. The germline V and J ends were trimmed by 4 bases and 9 bases, with 19 bases remaining between them.